This is a list of T cell receptor beta chains from one sample in a study of blood T cell repertoires in COVID-19. The assay was immunoSEQ multiplex PCR, and TCRdb's table has in-frame clones only and misses some. The sample shows 40,000 to 55,000 clones, more than 80% of them seen only once. The sequencing sample was made of peripheral blood. Receptors originate from a man between 45 and 60 years old with COVID-19, enrolled during active disease. The CDR3 runs from the conserved cysteine through the conserved F or W. D genes are given only for firm matches. A row's size may be missing; if present it is once, few, many or a size class.

size: .; D: .; J: TRBJ2-2; V: TRBV7-9; DNA: TGTGCCAGCAGCTCTTACGGCACCGGGGAGCTGTTTTTT; CDR3: CASSSYGTGELFF
size: few; D: .; J: TRBJ1-5; V: TRBV19; DNA: TGTGCCAGTAGTATAGCAGGGAGCAATCAGCCCCAGCATTTT; CDR3: CASSIAGSNQPQHF
size: .; D: .; J: TRBJ1-6; V: TRBV7-2; DNA: TGTGCCAGCAGCTTGACCGGGACAAGGGCACCCCTCCACTTT; CDR3: CASSLTGTRAPLHF
size: few; D: TRBD1; J: TRBJ2-7; V: TRBV30; DNA: TGTGCCTGGAGTAGAGATGACAGGGGAAAGCAGTACTTC; CDR3: CAWSRDDRGKQYF
size: .; D: TRBD2; J: TRBJ2-7; V: TRBV4-1; DNA: TGCGCCAGCAGATCCACTAGCGGGAGAGCCTACGAGCAGTACTTC; CDR3: CASRSTSGRAYEQYF
size: .; D: .; J: TRBJ2-7; V: TRBV12-3/TRBV12-4; DNA: TGTGCCAGCAGTGCACCCCTTGCTAGCGAGCAGTACTTC; CDR3: CASSAPLASEQYF
size: once; D: .; J: TRBJ1-1; V: TRBV30; DNA: TGTGCGGGTCAGGACTCGCCGGACACTGAAGCTTTCTTT; CDR3: CAGQDSPDTEAFF
size: once; D: .; J: TRBJ2-7; V: TRBV2; DNA: TGTGCCAGCAGAAAGGGGGGGGCCTACGAGCAGTACTTC; CDR3: CASRKGGAYEQYF
size: .; D: .; J: TRBJ2-7; V: TRBV3-1/TRBV3-2; DNA: TGTGCCAGCAGCCCCACCAGGTGGCTATACGAGCAGTACTTC; CDR3: CASSPTRWLYEQYF
size: .; D: TRBD1; J: TRBJ2-2; V: TRBV5-1; DNA: TGCGCCAGCAGCTTCCAGGGGGTTGTCACCGGGGAGCTGTTTTTT; CDR3: CASSFQGVVTGELFF
size: .; D: TRBD2; J: TRBJ2-7; V: TRBV6-5; DNA: TGTGCCAGCAGAAGACTAGCGGGAGAGAATGAGCAGTACTTC; CDR3: CASRRLAGENEQYF
size: .; D: .; J: TRBJ1-4; V: TRBV18; DNA: TGTGCCAGCTCACCAGCAGGGGTTAATGAAAAACTGTTTTTT; CDR3: CASSPAGVNEKLFF
size: .; D: TRBD2; J: TRBJ2-1; V: TRBV6-4; DNA: TGTGCCAGCAGTGAAACCTCTAGCGGAAACAATGAGCAGTTCTTC; CDR3: CASSETSSGNNEQFF
size: .; D: .; J: TRBJ2-1; V: TRBV5-1; DNA: TGCGCCAGCAGCTTCACCGGCAATGAGCAGTTCTTC; CDR3: CASSFTGNEQFF
size: .; D: TRBD2; J: TRBJ2-1; V: TRBV3-1/TRBV3-2; DNA: TGTGCCAGCAGCCAAGGACTAGCGGGAAATGAGCAGTTCTTC; CDR3: CASSQGLAGNEQFF
size: .; D: TRBD1; J: TRBJ1-6; V: TRBV28; DNA: TGTGCCAGCACCACTTTCAGGGGCGACAGGGTAGGCTCACCCCTCCACTTT; CDR3: CASTTFRGDRVGSPLHF
size: .; D: .; J: TRBJ2-7; V: TRBV29-1; DNA: TGCAGCGTTGTAGAAACTGGAGCGCGTGAGCAGTACTTC; CDR3: CSVVETGAREQYF
size: .; D: TRBD1; J: TRBJ2-7; V: TRBV27; DNA: TGTGCCAGCAGTTCAAATCGACAGGGGCGAAACTACGAGCAGTACTTC; CDR3: CASSSNRQGRNYEQYF
size: .; D: .; J: TRBJ1-2; V: TRBV6-5; DNA: TGTGCCAGCAGTTACTCTATCCAGGGGATCTATGGCTACACCTTC; CDR3: CASSYSIQGIYGYTF
size: .; D: .; J: TRBJ2-6; V: TRBV11-3; DNA: TGTGCCAGCAGCTTGGGGGGAGGGGCCAACGTCCTGACTTTC; CDR3: CASSLGGGANVLTF
size: .; D: .; J: TRBJ2-1; V: TRBV6-6; DNA: TGTGCCAGCAGAAACAGGGGGGGAGAGTCCTACAATGAGCAGTTCTTC; CDR3: CASRNRGGESYNEQFF
size: .; D: .; J: TRBJ2-1; V: TRBV30; DNA: TGTGCCTGGAGTGGTCGGACTAACTACAATGAGCAGTTCTTC; CDR3: CAWSGRTNYNEQFF
size: .; D: TRBD2; J: TRBJ2-2; V: TRBV4-1; DNA: TGCGCCAGCAGCCAATTTAGCGGGGCGAACACCGGGGAGCTGTTTTTT; CDR3: CASSQFSGANTGELFF
size: .; D: .; J: TRBJ1-4; V: TRBV18; DNA: TGTGCCAGCTCGCAAAACCAGGGTAACGGTGAAAAACTGTTTTTT; CDR3: CASSQNQGNGEKLFF
size: once; D: .; J: TRBJ1-6; V: TRBV7-2; DNA: TGTGCCAGCAGCTTAGACTCCGGCTCCTATAATTCACCCCTCCACTTT; CDR3: CASSLDSGSYNSPLHF
size: .; D: .; J: TRBJ2-5; V: TRBV5-4; DNA: TGTGCCAGCAGCGGGAACTTAGGGGAACAAGAGACCCAGTACTTC; CDR3: CASSGNLGEQETQYF
size: .; D: .; J: TRBJ2-7; V: TRBV5-4; DNA: TGTGCCAGCAGCTTAACAGCCGACTCCTACGAGGGGCAGTACTTC; CDR3: CASSLTADSYEGQYF
size: .; D: TRBD1; J: TRBJ1-4; V: TRBV19; DNA: TGTGCCAGTAGGAGACAGGGAGGTGAAAAACTGTTTTTT; CDR3: CASRRQGGEKLFF
size: .; D: TRBD1; J: TRBJ2-7; V: TRBV6-5; DNA: TGTGCCAGCAGTCCATACACCTCGACAGGGCCCGAGCAGTACTTC; CDR3: CASSPYTSTGPEQYF
size: once; D: .; J: TRBJ1-1; V: TRBV4-3; DNA: TGCGCCAGCAGCCAAGGCGGAACCCTCGGCACTGAAGCTTTCTTT; CDR3: CASSQGGTLGTEAFF
size: .; D: .; J: TRBJ2-1; V: TRBV4-3; DNA: TGCGCCAGCAGCCAAGAGGGACGGCGGGATTACAATGAGCAGTTCTTC; CDR3: CASSQEGRRDYNEQFF
size: .; D: TRBD2; J: TRBJ2-7; V: TRBV5-1; DNA: TGCGCCAGCAGCTTGGGACGACTAGCGGTCGACGAGCAGTACTTC; CDR3: CASSLGRLAVDEQYF
size: .; D: .; J: TRBJ1-6; V: TRBV15; DNA: TGTGCCACCAGCAGAGAGACAGTAGATAATTCACCCCTCCACTTT; CDR3: CATSRETVDNSPLHF
size: once; D: .; J: TRBJ1-5; V: TRBV6-1; DNA: TGTGCCAGCAGTGCCATGGGCGGGAGCTCCGGTCAGCCCCAGCATTTT; CDR3: CASSAMGGSSGQPQHF
size: .; D: .; J: TRBJ2-5; V: TRBV3-1/TRBV3-2; DNA: TGTGCCAGCAGCCGCAGGGGGGCGAGTAAGCAAGAGACCCAGTACTTC; CDR3: CASSRRGASKQETQYF
size: .; D: TRBD1; J: TRBJ2-7; V: TRBV10-3; DNA: TGTGCCATCAGTGAGTCGAGGGGGCAGAACTACGAGCAGTACTTC; CDR3: CAISESRGQNYEQYF
size: .; D: .; J: TRBJ1-5; V: TRBV21-1; DNA: TGTGCCAGCAGCCCCGGGGGAGGAGCCCCATATAGCAATCAGCCCCAGCATTTT; CDR3: CASSPGGGAPYSNQPQHF
size: .; D: TRBD1; J: TRBJ2-1; V: TRBV27; DNA: TGTGCCAGCAGTTGGACAGGTGGAGGTGAGCAGTTCTTC; CDR3: CASSWTGGGEQFF
size: .; D: .; J: TRBJ1-2; V: TRBV6-5; DNA: TGTGCCAGCAAACTTTTAATAAATAACTATGGCTACACCTTC; CDR3: CASKLLINNYGYTF
size: .; D: TRBD1; J: TRBJ2-3; V: TRBV18; DNA: TGTGCCAGCTCGTCGCAAGAAGGGACAGGGGGCAGAGATACGCAGTATTTT; CDR3: CASSSQEGTGGRDTQYF
size: .; D: TRBD1; J: TRBJ2-7; V: TRBV9; DNA: TGTGCCAGCAGTCGACAGGGTGTCCCCTACGAGCAGTACTTC; CDR3: CASSRQGVPYEQYF
size: .; D: TRBD2; J: TRBJ2-3; V: TRBV3-1/TRBV3-2; DNA: TGTGCCAGCAGCCGTCTAGCGGAGGGTTCCGATACGCAGTATTTT; CDR3: CASSRLAEGSDTQYF
size: .; D: TRBD2; J: TRBJ2-1; V: TRBV7-2; DNA: TGTGCCAGCAGCTGGGGCAGCGGGAGGGCCTTCTATGAGCAGTTCTTC; CDR3: CASSWGSGRAFYEQFF
size: .; D: .; J: TRBJ2-1; V: TRBV7-2; DNA: TGTGCCAGCAGCAACCCTAGCGAGTCCTACAATGAGCAGTTCTTC; CDR3: CASSNPSESYNEQFF
size: .; D: TRBD1; J: TRBJ1-2; V: TRBV5-1; DNA: TGCGCCAGCAGACCTAGAGGACAGGCGGGCTACACCTTC; CDR3: CASRPRGQAGYTF
size: once; D: .; J: TRBJ1-2; V: TRBV11-2; DNA: TGTGCCAGCAGCCCCCAGGCAGTCAGCTATGGCTACACCTTC; CDR3: CASSPQAVSYGYTF
size: .; D: .; J: TRBJ2-7; V: TRBV11-2; DNA: TGTGCCAGCAGCTCCGGGGGCGAGCAGTACTTC; CDR3: CASSSGGEQYF